Shown below are 8 T cell receptor beta chains from a single sample sequenced in a study of blood T cell repertoires in COVID-19 (dated by TCRdb to 2019 to 2021). Receptor libraries were prepared by the immunoSEQ multiplex PCR assay. TCRdb obtained this table from immuneACCESS and retained in-frame rearrangements with V and J assigned. These tables miss some clones; where compared with another copy, unresolved V genes account for less than half of the shortfall, and the remainder is unexplained. This sample has about 220,000 clones in its table, and 80% to 85% of those were observed once. The top ten clones comprise 3% of the sample. Sequenced: peripheral blood. These receptors came from a woman aged 25 to 39 who had recovered from COVID-19.

This rearrangement joins TRBV19 to TRBJ2-2; D may be TRBD2 (6 bases). The germline gives CDR1 LNHDA, CDR2 SQIVND (reference sequence). Trimming pared 6 bases from V and 1 base from J, leaving 9 bases between. The CDR3 spans 14 residues. CDR3 amino acids: CASSRDLNTGELFF. The DNA of the CDR3 is TGTGCCAGTAGCAGGGACTTGAACACCGGGGAGCTGTTTTTT. Filled out from reference TRBV19 and TRBJ2-2, the complete variable domain reads DGGITQSPKYLFRKEGQNVTLSCEQNLNHDAMYWYRQDPGQGLRLIYYSQIVNDFQKGDIAEGYSVSREKKESFPLTVTSAQKNPTAFYLCASSRDLNTGELFFGEGSRLTVL.

This clone has just a few counts. Other DNA sequences within the sample encode an identical CDR3. The chain is built from TRBV6-1 and TRBJ2-1, with 12 bases identical to TRBD2. This CDR3 region has 15 residues. Germline CDR1 reads MNHNS; CDR2 reads SASEGT. V dropped 2 bases and J dropped 6; count of bases not matched to a gene: 2. The CDR3 DNA follows: TGTGCCAGCAGTGAACTAGCGGGAGGGCCCAATGAGCAGTTCTTC. It translates to CASSELAGGPNEQFF.

This chain connects TRBV6-5 to TRBJ1-1; D ambiguous. This CDR3 is 12 amino acids long. The germline V and J ends were trimmed by 4 bases and 6 bases, with 9 bases remaining between them. In germline, CDR1 is MNHEY, CDR2 SVGAGI. The CDR3 DNA sequence: TGTGCCAGCAGTTCCGAAGCGTCTGAAGCTTTCTTT. It translates to CASSSEASEAFF.

The chain uses TRBV5-6 and TRBJ2-5; D may be TRBD1 (6 bases). V lost 4 bases to trimming and J lost 5 bases, with 15 bases between them. CDR1 and CDR2 (germline): SGHDT, YYEEEE. CDR3 length: 14 amino acids. DNA of the CDR3: TGTGCCAGCAGCGACCGGGACACAACGGAGACCCAGTACTTC. This codes for CASSDRDTTETQYF.

The table lists this clone with a few counts. This sequence joins TRBV6-6 and TRBJ2-2; D perhaps matches TRBD1 (5 bases). V gave up 6 bases and J gave up 7 bases, with 9 bases separating them. Germline lookup yields CDR1 MNHNY and CDR2 SVGAGI (reference sequence). There are 12 residues in the CDR3. As DNA, the CDR3 is TGTGCCAGCAGGGGGCGCGTCGGGGAGCTGTTTTTT. Translating it yields CASRGRVGELFF.

The chain links TRBV4-2 to TRBJ2-1; 12 bases map to TRBD2. The CDR3 consists of 18 residues. The ends lost 1 base at V and 8 bases at J; junction bases unmatched: 12. Per the germline V gene, CDR1 is LGHNA and CDR2 is YNFKEQ. This CDR3 reads CASSQAGSSGRVLYEQFF. CDR3 nucleotide sequence: TGTGCCAGCAGCCAAGCGGGATCTAGCGGGAGGGTTTTGTATGAGCAGTTCTTC.

The sample holds one count of this clone. The rearrangement links TRBV19 to TRBJ2-7; possibly TRBD1 for D (5 bases). V lost 4 bases to trimming and J lost 6 bases, with 16 bases between them. Germline V gene sequence: CDR1 LNHDA, CDR2 SQIVND (reference sequence). The CDR3 has 14 amino acids. The CDR3 here is CASSKAIQGSEQYF. DNA of the CDR3: TGTGCCAGTAGTAAAGCAATCCAGGGCAGCGAGCAGTACTTC.

This chain connects TRBV28 to TRBJ2-5, with D possibly being TRBD1 (6 bases). CDR3 length equals 14 residues. CDR1 and CDR2 from the germline V gene are MDHEN and SYDVKM. V lost 8 bases to trimming and J lost 5 bases, with 18 bases between them. This chain's CDR3 is CASVPERGWETQYF. The DNA of the CDR3 is TGTGCCAGCGTACCAGAAAGGGGGTGGGAGACCCAGTACTTC.